This record concerns one TCR beta chain sequence. Its antigen is undetermined. Trimming took 0 bases from V and 2 from J; bases not matched to a gene: 2. The CDR3 spans 14 residues. The germline CDR1 and CDR2 sequences are SGHRS and YFSETQ. This sample was included in a study of response to subunit inactivated influenza vaccine. Study observations and caveats: The authors suggested that few new T cells are recruited per seasonal influenza vaccination.

TCRdb passed the RT-PCR reads through MiXCR, listing each CDR3 protein once. The sample includes about 570,000 distinct CDR3 sequences, 11% of them seen just once. The same data also went into a second study, on T cells expressing NK-cell markers. That source notes: Researchers built TCR beta cDNA using 5'RACE template switching with UMIs. With respect to HCMV, seven of the eight sequenced donors were seropositive, and one was seronegative. About 1.0-8% of CD8+ T cells in over 5 donors belonged to dominant NKG2C+ clonotypes. One observes that, in several donors, these clonotypes were also the leading ones within the CD3+CD56-NKG2C+ fraction.

The specimen was PBMCs from blood, collected on the day of vaccination. V usage is TRBV5-1 and J usage is TRBJ2-7, with TRBD2 identical over 7 bases. The TCR sequence derives from a man between 45 and 60 years old who received an inactivated influenza vaccine. CDR3 bases: TGCGCCAGCAGCTTGGAGGCGGGGGCCTACGAGCAGTACTTC. The encoded protein is CASSLEAGAYEQYF.